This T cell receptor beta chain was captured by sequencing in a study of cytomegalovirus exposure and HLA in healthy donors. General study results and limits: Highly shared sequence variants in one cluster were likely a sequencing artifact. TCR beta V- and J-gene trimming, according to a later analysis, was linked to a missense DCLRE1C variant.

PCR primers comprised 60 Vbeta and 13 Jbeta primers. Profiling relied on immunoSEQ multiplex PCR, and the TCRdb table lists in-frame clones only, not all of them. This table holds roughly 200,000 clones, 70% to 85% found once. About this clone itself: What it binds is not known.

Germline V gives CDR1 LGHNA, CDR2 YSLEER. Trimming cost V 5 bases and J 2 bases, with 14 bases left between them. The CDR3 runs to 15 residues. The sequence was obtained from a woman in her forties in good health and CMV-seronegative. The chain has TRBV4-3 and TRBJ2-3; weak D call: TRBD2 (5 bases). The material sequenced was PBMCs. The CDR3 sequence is CASSLNGLFTDTQYF. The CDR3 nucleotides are TGCGCCAGCAGCTTAAATGGACTGTTCACAGATACGCAGTATTTT.